What follows describes a single TCR beta chain. The germline gives CDR1 SGHVS, CDR2 FQNEAQ. V lost 7 bases to trimming and J lost 4 bases, with 17 bases between them. The CDR3 length is 14 residues. These data are taken from a study of T cell responses to AZD1222 COVID-19 vaccine. About the research overall: Pooled together were second doses at about 4 or about 12 weeks.

Produced via immunoSEQ multiplex PCR; TCRdb's table is partial and in-frame only. The sample carries some 100,000 clones, approximately 89% recorded once. The sequence was obtained from an adult in good health. This specimen consisted of peripheral blood, obtained on day 0 of AZD1222 vaccination. The rearrangement joins TRBV7-8 to TRBJ2-7; D perhaps matches TRBD1 (6 bases). In nucleotides, the CDR3 is TGTGCCAGCATCCCACGCAGGGGCGTTTACGAGCAGTACTTC. As protein: CASIPRRGVYEQYF.